Sequencing of this TCR beta chain was carried out in a study of T cells in tumors after PD-1 blockade. Study-level background: Treatment was either pembrolizumab 200 mg every 3 weeks or cemiplimab 350 mg every 2 weeks. During anti-PD-1 treatment, some patients continued daily vismodegib 150 mg. Notes on the study in general: Some novel exhausted tumor clones appeared in pre-treatment blood, suggesting peripheral recruitment.

As to this clone: What it binds is unknown.

Data came from immunoSEQ multiplex PCR; TCRdb stores just in-frame clones and leaves some out. The table shows 45,000 to 60,000 clones, with 70% to 85% occurring only once. Trimming removed 7 bases at V and 0 bases at J, with 9 bases between. Per the germline V gene, CDR1 is MDHEN and CDR2 is SYDVKM. CDR3 length: 14 residues. The clonotype comes from a human donor with advanced basal cell or squamous cell carcinoma (not recorded which). The sequencing here drew on PBMCs, taken before anti-PD-1 therapy. This sequence joins TRBV28 and TRBJ2-2; D gene unclear. The CDR3 here is CASNPYTNTGELFF. DNA of the CDR3: TGTGCCAGCAACCCCTACACGAACACCGGGGAGCTGTTTTTT.